The clone carrying this TCR beta chain was recorded many times. Its specificity is unknown. This entry comes from a study of identical twins. Germline V gene data show CDR1 as MNHNS and CDR2 as SASEGT. This CDR3 region has 14 residues. V gave up 5 bases and J gave up 10 bases, with 20 bases separating them. Study-wide results and caveats: The conclusions drew on cross-sectional statistical analysis instead of tracking the same donors.

Template switching added a universal primer binding site, and final cDNA carried unique molecular identifiers. Using its own MiXCR run on the 5' RACE reads, TCRdb lists one record per CDR3 protein. Of about 700,000 distinct CDR3 sequences listed, approximately 6% were seen once; the top ten hold approximately 2%. Sample: naive T cells sorted from blood. This chain uses TRBV6-1 with TRBJ2-5; D might be TRBD2 (5 bases). This clonotype was obtained from a man between 18 and 35 years old in good health. Written as DNA, the CDR3 is TGTGCCAGCAGTCTAGCAAACCTCCAAGATTTCCAGTACTTC. Translating it yields CASSLANLQDFQYF.